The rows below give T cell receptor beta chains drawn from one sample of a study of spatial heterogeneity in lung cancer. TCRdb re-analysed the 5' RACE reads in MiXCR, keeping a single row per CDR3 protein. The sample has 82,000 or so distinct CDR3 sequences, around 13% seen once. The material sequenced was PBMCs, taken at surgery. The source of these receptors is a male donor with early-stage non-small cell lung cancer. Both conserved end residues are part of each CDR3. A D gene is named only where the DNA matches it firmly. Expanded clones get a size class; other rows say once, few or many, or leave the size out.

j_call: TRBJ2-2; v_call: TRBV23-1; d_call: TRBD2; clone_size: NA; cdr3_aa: CASSPGLAGTAGELFF; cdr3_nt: TGCGCCAGCAGCCCCGGACTAGCGGGCACAGCCGGGGAGCTGTTTTTT
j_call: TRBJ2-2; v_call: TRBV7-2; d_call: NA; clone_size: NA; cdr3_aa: CASSWIWGGELFF; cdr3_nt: TGTGCCAGCAGCTGGATCTGGGGCGGGGAGCTGTTTTTT
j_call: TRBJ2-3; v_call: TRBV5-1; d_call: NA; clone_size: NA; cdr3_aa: CASSLDGGTDTQYF; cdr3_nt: TGCGCCAGCAGCTTGGACGGGGGCACAGATACGCAGTATTTT
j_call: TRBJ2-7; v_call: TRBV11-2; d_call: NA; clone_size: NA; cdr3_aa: CASSFDEQYF; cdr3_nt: TGTGCCAGCAGCTTCGACGAGCAGTACTTC
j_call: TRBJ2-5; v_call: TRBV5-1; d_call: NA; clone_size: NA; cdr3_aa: CASSLTTGKETQYF; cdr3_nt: TGCGCCAGCAGCCTAACTACGGGGAAAGAGACCCAGTACTTC
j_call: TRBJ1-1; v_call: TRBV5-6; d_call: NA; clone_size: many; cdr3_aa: CASRLQGTEAFF; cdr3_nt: TGTGCCAGCAGGCTACAGGGAACTGAAGCTTTCTTT
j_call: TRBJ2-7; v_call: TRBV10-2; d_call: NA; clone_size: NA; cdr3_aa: CASSRGLSYEQYF; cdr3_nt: TGCGCCAGCAGTCGCGGACTATCCTACGAGCAGTACTTC
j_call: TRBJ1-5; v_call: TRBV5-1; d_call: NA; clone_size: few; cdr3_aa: CASSLGPSGDQPQHF; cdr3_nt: TGCGCCAGCAGCTTGGGACCTTCAGGGGATCAGCCCCAGCATTTT
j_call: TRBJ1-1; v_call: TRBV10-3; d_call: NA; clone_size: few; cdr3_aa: CAIGSLDGETEAFF; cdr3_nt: TGTGCCATCGGGTCCTTGGACGGGGAAACTGAAGCTTTCTTT
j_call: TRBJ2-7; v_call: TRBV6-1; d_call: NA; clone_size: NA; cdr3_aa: CASSETAYEQYF; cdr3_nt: TGTGCCAGCAGTGAGACAGCCTACGAGCAGTACTTC
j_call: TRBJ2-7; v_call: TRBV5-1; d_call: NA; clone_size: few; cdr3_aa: CASSLEGLYEQYF; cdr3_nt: TGCGCCAGCAGCTTGGAGGGGCTCTACGAGCAGTACTTC
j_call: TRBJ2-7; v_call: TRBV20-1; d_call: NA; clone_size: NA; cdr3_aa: CSARTAFSYEQYF; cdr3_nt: TGCAGTGCTAGGACAGCCTTCTCCTACGAGCAGTACTTC
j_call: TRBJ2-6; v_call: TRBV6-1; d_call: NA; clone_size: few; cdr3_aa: CASSTGHGVVNVLTF; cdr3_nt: TGTGCCAGCAGTACGGGACACGGAGTAGTCAACGTCCTGACTTTC
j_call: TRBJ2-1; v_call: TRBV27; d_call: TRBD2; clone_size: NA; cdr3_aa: CASSFQSGRANEQFF; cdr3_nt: TGTGCCAGCAGTTTCCAAAGCGGGAGGGCCAATGAGCAGTTCTTC
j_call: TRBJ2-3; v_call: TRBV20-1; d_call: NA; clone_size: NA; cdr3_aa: CSALKDTQYF; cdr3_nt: TGCAGTGCTTTGAAAGATACGCAGTATTTT
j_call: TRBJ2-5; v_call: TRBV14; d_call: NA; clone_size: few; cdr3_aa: CASSLNQETQYF; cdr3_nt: TGTGCCAGCAGCCTTAATCAAGAGACCCAGTACTTC
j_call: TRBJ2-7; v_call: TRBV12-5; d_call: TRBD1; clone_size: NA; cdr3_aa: CASGLRTGDETLYEQYF; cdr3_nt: TGTGCTAGTGGTTTGAGGACAGGAGACGAAACCCTCTACGAGCAGTACTTC
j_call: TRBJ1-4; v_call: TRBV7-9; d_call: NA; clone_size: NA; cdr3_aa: CASSRWTTGNEKLFF; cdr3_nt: TGTGCCAGCAGCCGCTGGACCACCGGTAATGAAAAACTGTTTTTT
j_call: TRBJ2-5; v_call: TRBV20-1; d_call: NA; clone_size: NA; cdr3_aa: CSARLAEETQYF; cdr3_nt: TGCAGTGCTAGACTAGCAGAAGAGACCCAGTACTTC
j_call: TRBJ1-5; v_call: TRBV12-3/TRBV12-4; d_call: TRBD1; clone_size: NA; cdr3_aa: CASSPGQGGPNSNQPQHF; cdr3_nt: TGTGCCAGCAGTCCGGGACAGGGCGGGCCAAATAGCAATCAGCCCCAGCATTTT
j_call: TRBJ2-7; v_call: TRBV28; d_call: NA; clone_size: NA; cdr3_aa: CASLGDYEQYF; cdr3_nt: TGTGCCAGCTTAGGGGATTACGAGCAGTACTTC
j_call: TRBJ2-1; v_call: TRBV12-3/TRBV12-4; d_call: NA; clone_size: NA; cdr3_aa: CASIVKGGRNNEQFF; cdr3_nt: TGTGCCAGCATCGTAAAGGGGGGACGGAACAATGAGCAGTTCTTC
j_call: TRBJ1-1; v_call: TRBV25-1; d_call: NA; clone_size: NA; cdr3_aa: CASSDRPGQWVKSTEAFF; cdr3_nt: TGTGCCAGCAGTGATCGCCCGGGTCAGTGGGTGAAGTCGACTGAAGCTTTCTTT
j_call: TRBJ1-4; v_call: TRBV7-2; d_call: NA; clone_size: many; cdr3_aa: CASSSGTQNEKLFF; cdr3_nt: TGTGCCAGCAGCTCCGGGACACAGAATGAAAAACTGTTTTTT
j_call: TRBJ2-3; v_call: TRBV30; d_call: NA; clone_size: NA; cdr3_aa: CAWSPLGSTDTQYF; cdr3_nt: TGTGCCTGGAGCCCTCTCGGGAGCACAGATACGCAGTATTTT
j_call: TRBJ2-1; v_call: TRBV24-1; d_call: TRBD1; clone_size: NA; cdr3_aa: CATSEGTEYNEQFF; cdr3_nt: TGTGCCACCAGTGAAGGGACAGAATACAATGAGCAGTTCTTC
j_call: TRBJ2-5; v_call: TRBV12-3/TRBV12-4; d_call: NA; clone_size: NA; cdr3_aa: CASRRGDQETQYF; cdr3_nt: TGTGCCAGCCGGCGGGGCGACCAAGAGACCCAGTACTTC
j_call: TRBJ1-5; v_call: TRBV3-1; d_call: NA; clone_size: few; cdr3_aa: CASSQAGLSQPQHF; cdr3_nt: TGTGCCAGCAGCCAAGCAGGCTTAAGTCAGCCCCAGCATTTT
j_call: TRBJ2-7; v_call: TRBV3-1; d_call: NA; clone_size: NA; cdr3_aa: CASSQEGEAYEQYF; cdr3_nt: TGTGCCAGCAGCCAAGAGGGGGAGGCCTACGAGCAGTACTTC
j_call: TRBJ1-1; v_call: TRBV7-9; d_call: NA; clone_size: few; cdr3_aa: CASSLDGFNTEAFF; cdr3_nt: TGTGCCAGCAGCCTGGACGGTTTCAACACTGAAGCTTTCTTT
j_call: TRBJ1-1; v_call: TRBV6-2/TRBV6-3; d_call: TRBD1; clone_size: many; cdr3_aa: CASSYISTGVAFF; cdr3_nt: TGTGCCAGCAGCTACATTTCGACAGGGGTGGCTTTCTTT
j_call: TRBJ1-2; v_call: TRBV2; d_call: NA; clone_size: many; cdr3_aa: CASSGGRNYGYTF; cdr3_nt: TGTGCCAGCAGTGGAGGACGGAACTATGGCTACACCTTC
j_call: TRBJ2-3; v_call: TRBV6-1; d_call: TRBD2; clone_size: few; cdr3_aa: CASSVPLSGDTDTQYF; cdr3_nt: TGTGCCAGCAGTGTGCCTCTTAGCGGGGACACAGATACGCAGTATTTT
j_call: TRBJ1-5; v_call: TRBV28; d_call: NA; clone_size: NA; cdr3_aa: CASRVRNQPQHF; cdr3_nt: TGTGCCAGCAGGGTCCGCAATCAGCCCCAGCATTTT
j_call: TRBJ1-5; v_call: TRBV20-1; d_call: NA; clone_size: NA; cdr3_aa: CSARDNGDIYNQPQHF; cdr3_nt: TGCAGTGCTAGAGATAACGGGGACATCTATAATCAGCCCCAGCATTTT